This T cell receptor beta chain came from a study of metastatic and nonmetastatic thyroid tumors. The CDR3 consists of 18 residues. V shed 2 bases, J shed 3 bases, and the junction held 11 bases outside the gene matches. Germline CDR1 MNHEY, CDR2 SMNVEV (reference sequence). MiXCR re-clonotyped the PCR reads for TCRdb. The sample records approximately 30,000 clones, around 16% being singletons. Ahead of thyroid surgery, no patient had received treatment of any kind. Sequencing was performed on blood. This chain connects TRBV27 to TRBJ2-1, with 9 bases aligning to TRBD2. The receptor's source is a female donor with papillary thyroid cancer or a benign thyroid nodule (not recorded which). Some clones in this sample may be carry-over from other donors' samples. The CDR3 DNA is TGTGCCAGCAGTTTAACCCTTTTAGCGGGAGCGAACTACAATGAGCAGTTCTTC. Translation: CASSLTLLAGANYNEQFF.